This T cell receptor (beta chain) derives from a study of T cells in women clearing cervical HPV infection. About the research overall: Donors had HPV16-related CIN3 or worse; 2 had invasive cancer.

The repertoire was sequenced with immunoSEQ multiplex PCR; TCRdb's copy has only in-frame clones and lacks some. In all, the sample yields 20,000 to 25,000 clones. V lost 0 bases, J lost 4 bases, and 0 bases stayed unmatched. The CDR3 is 15 residues long. Germline V gene lookup returns CDR1 MRHNA and CDR2 SNTAGT. To note about this clone: The read finishes 3 residues shy of the CDR3 end, and the germline J gene is used to complete it.

The sequencing sample was made of blood buffy coat. V is TRBV6-4 and J is TRBJ2-3; TRBD2 matches 11 bases. This sequence was found in a woman between 18 and 69 years old with a cervical HPV16 infection that either progressed to CIN3+ or cleared (not recorded which). Incomplete CDR3 DNA: TGTGCCAGCAGTGACTCTAGCGGGAGGGCAGATACG. Amino acids: CASSDSSGRADT. The complete CDR3 protein is CASSDSSGRADTQYF.